This passage covers 24 T cell receptor beta chains from one sample sequenced in a study of blood T cells in healthy people across ages. Primed by a sample-barcoded 5' primer and a J-beta primer mix, a second PCR proceeded for roughly 7 to 12 cycles. MiXCR, run by TCRdb on the 5' RACE reads, gives a single entry per CDR3 protein. The sample lists roughly 640,000 distinct CDR3 sequences; about 30% were seen once. Sequenced material: blood. The receptors were sampled from an elderly woman in good health.

This clonotype showed up just a few times. This may be a read error: a much more frequent sequence differs by one nucleotide. The CDR3 reads CASSSVQGFYNEQYF. CDR3 DNA: TGTGCCAGCAGCTCCGTACAGGGCTTCTACAATGAGCAGTACTTC. The rearrangement uses TRBV7-2 and TRBJ2-7, with a tentative D call TRBD1 (6 bases). CDR1 and CDR2 from the germline V gene are SGHTA and FQGNSA. There are 15 residues in the CDR3. V was cut by 4 bases and J by 7 bases, with 20 bases left in between.

This clonotype was recorded at least ten times. The chain has TRBV7-2 and TRBJ1-6, with no clear D. Germline V gives CDR1 SGHTA, CDR2 FQGNSA. The CDR3 has 14 amino acids. Trimming left V 4 bases short and J 10 bases short, with 14 bases between. The CDR3 sequence is CASSSLVASSPLHF. For the CDR3, the DNA is TGTGCCAGCAGCTCCCTCGTGGCGTCGTCACCCCTCCACTTT.

This sequence joins TRBV13 and TRBJ2-1, with D maybe TRBD1 (7 bases). Trimming removed 4 bases from V and 8 bases from J, with 18 bases in between. The CDR3 loop spans 15 amino acids. Germline CDR1 reads PRHDT; CDR2 reads FYEKMQ (reference sequence). This chain's CDR3 is CASSYRGGLMDEQFF. The CDR3 DNA reads as TGTGCCAGCAGCTACAGGGGAGGTCTAATGGATGAGCAGTTCTTC.

As to this clonotype: A much larger clone sits a single nucleotide away, making a read error possible. The chain employs TRBV7-2 and TRBJ1-2; D remains ambiguous. From germline, CDR1 is SGHTA and CDR2 FQGNSA. The length of the CDR3 is 17 residues. Trimming took off 2 bases at V and 4 bases at J, with 20 bases between the two ends. CDR3 region: CASSLSSGGAASYGYTF. CDR3 nucleotides: TGTGCCAGCAGCTTATCTTCGGGCGGAGCAGCTAGCTATGGCTACACCTTC. Full variable domain (remainder filled in from reference TRBV7-2 and TRBJ1-2): GAGVSQSPSNKVTEKGKDVELRCDPISGHTALYWYRQSLGQGLEFLIYFQGNSAPDKSGLPSDRFSAERTGGSVSTLTIQRTQQEDSAVYLCASSLSSGGAASYGYTFGSGTRLTVV.

V gene TRBV15 combines with J gene TRBJ1-3, with D uncertain. Germline values: CDR1 LNHNV, CDR2 YYDKDF (reference sequence). The CDR3 runs to 14 residues. V dropped 3 bases and J dropped 3 bases, with 9 bases sitting between them. CDR3 amino acids: CATSSLVFGNTIYF. CDR3 sequence (DNA): TGTGCCACCAGCAGCTTGGTGTTTGGAAACACCATATATTTT.

As regards this clonotype: It may be a read error: a sequence one base away is much more abundant. The chain uses TRBV2 and TRBJ2-1; 12 nucleotides match TRBD2. The germline CDR1 and CDR2 sequences are SNHLY and FYNNEI. The CDR3 spans 15 residues. V lost 5 bases and J lost 12; bases outside the gene matches: 11. The CDR3 loop reads CASSSRLAGAGGQFF. The DNA for the CDR3 is TGTGCCAGCAGTTCCCGACTAGCGGGGGCCGGTGGGCAGTTCTTC.

A single count supports this clonotype. This chain joins TRBV19 and TRBJ2-5, with D maybe TRBD2 (5 bases). V lost 4 bases to trimming and J lost 0 bases, with 12 bases between them. CDR3 length: 15 amino acids. CDR1 and CDR2 from the germline V gene are LNHDA and SQIVND (reference sequence). The CDR3 spells CASSSGQAYQETQYF. The CDR3 DNA reads TGTGCCAGTAGTAGCGGGCAGGCTTACCAAGAGACCCAGTACTTC. Full variable domain (outside the CDR3, taken from reference TRBV19 and TRBJ2-5): DGGITQSPKYLFRKEGQNVTLSCEQNLNHDAMYWYRQDPGQGLRLIYYSQIVNDFQKGDIAEGYSVSREKKESFPLTVTSAQKNPTAFYLCASSSGQAYQETQYFGPGTRLLVL.

This clonotype was found many times. The chain links TRBV3-1 to TRBJ2-5, with 11 bases identical to TRBD2. Unmatched junction bases numbered 12, after V lost 0 bases and J lost 0 bases. Germline V lookup: CDR1 LGHDT, CDR2 YNNKEL (reference sequence). The CDR3 is made up of 20 amino acids. The CDR3 region is CASSQDGTSGGKRYQETQYF. For the CDR3, the DNA is TGTGCCAGCAGCCAAGACGGAACTAGCGGGGGTAAACGTTACCAAGAGACCCAGTACTTC.

This chain connects TRBV5-5 to TRBJ1-1; D is unresolved. CDR3 length: 14 residues. Germline V gene lookup returns CDR1 SGHKS and CDR2 YYEKEE (reference sequence). The ends were cut back, 0 bases at V and 9 bases at J, with 15 bases in the middle. CDR3 DNA: TGTGCCAGCAGCTTGGGGGGAGTCGGTCTCCAAGCTTTCTTT. Protein: CASSLGGVGLQAFF.

This clonotype was observed many times. The rearrangement links TRBV5-6 to TRBJ2-5; D may be TRBD1 or TRBD2 (5 bases each). Trimming pared 0 bases from V and 0 bases from J, leaving 15 bases between. There are 17 residues in the CDR3. Per germline, CDR1 SGHDT and CDR2 YYEEEE. The CDR3 sequence: CASSLERGRVYQETQYF. As DNA, the CDR3 is TGTGCCAGCAGCTTGGAACGGGGACGGGTGTACCAAGAGACCCAGTACTTC.

This clonotype was recorded many times. The chain recombines TRBV5-1 with TRBJ2-7; a weak D match, TRBD2 (6 bases). CDR3 size: 13 residues. V was clipped by 4 bases and J by 6 bases, with 14 bases between them. The germline V gene has CDR1 SGHRS and CDR2 YFSETQ. This CDR3 is CASSPGVGGEQYF. In DNA, the CDR3 is TGCGCCAGCAGCCCCGGGGTGGGGGGCGAGCAGTACTTC.

The rearrangement uses TRBV7-2 and TRBJ1-5; TRBD1 might be the D (5 bases). CDR1 and CDR2 (germline): SGHTA, FQGNSA. V was clipped by 7 bases and J by 1 base, with 11 bases between them. The CDR3 sequence is 14 residues long. CDR3 sequence reads: CASTRGRSNQPQHF. DNA for the CDR3: TGTGCCAGCACCCGGGGACGCAGCAATCAGCCCCAGCATTTT.

J is TRBJ2-6 and V is TRBV25-1; 8 bases are shared with TRBD1. V gave up 10 bases and J gave up 2 bases; unmatched junction bases: 10. The CDR3 is made up of 16 amino acids. Germline V gives CDR1 MGHDK, CDR2 SYGVNS. The CDR3: CATLDRVKTGANVLTF. CDR3 nucleotides: TGTGCCACCCTGGACAGGGTAAAAACTGGGGCCAACGTCCTGACTTTC.

At least ten counts were recorded for this clonotype. This rearrangement joins TRBV3-1 to TRBJ1-2; possible D gene TRBD1, 6 bases. CDR3 size: 15 residues. V was cut by 1 base and J by 2 bases, with 11 bases left in between. Germline V lookup: CDR1 LGHDT, CDR2 YNNKEL (reference sequence). The CDR3 bases are TGTGCCAGCAGCCAAGCCACCGGGACAAACTATGGCTACACCTTC. Protein: CASSQATGTNYGYTF.

This chain connects TRBV2 to TRBJ2-4, with D possibly being TRBD1 (6 bases). From germline, CDR1 is SNHLY and CDR2 FYNNEI. Trimming removed 1 base from V and 13 bases from J, with 17 bases in between. CDR3 size: 14 residues. The CDR3 region has the DNA TGTGCCAGCAGTGAAGACAGGGCGGGCTTTGAGCAGTACTTC. Translation: CASSEDRAGFEQYF.

The table lists this clonotype with many counts. The rearrangement joins TRBV7-6 to TRBJ1-6, with D maybe TRBD1 (6 bases). The germline V gene has CDR1 SGHVS and CDR2 FNYEAQ. V lost 5 bases and J lost 7, with 21 bases in between. This CDR3 has 17 residues. The CDR3 reads CASSQRLGRTGNSPLHF. CDR3 bases: TGTGCCAGCAGCCAGAGGTTGGGCAGAACAGGGAATTCACCCCTCCACTTT.

This clonotype came up many times. The chain joins TRBV5-1 to TRBJ2-7; the D gene is possibly TRBD2 (5 bases). V shed 2 bases and J shed 0 bases, with 12 bases lying between them. The CDR3 extends over 15 amino acids. Looked up from germline, CDR1 is SGHRS and CDR2 is YFSETQ. Here the CDR3 DNA reads TGCGCCAGCAGCTTAGACGGGGTTTCCTCCTACGAGCAGTACTTC. This gives the protein CASSLDGVSSYEQYF.

Points on this clonotype: A much more abundant neighbour one base away suggests this may be a read error. The CDR3 reads CATSVSGGNEQYF. The CDR3 DNA reads TGTGCCACCAGTGTCAGCGGGGGCAATGAGCAGTACTTC. V usage is TRBV24-1 and J usage is TRBJ2-7, with 8 bases identical to TRBD2. Germline-derived CDR1 and CDR2 are KGHDR and SFDVKD. The CDR3 runs 13 residues. V was clipped by 5 bases and J by 7 bases; unmatched bases: 6.

V and J are TRBV30 and TRBJ2-7; the match to TRBD2 covers 8 bases. The CDR3 runs 14 residues. The germline CDR1 and CDR2 sequences are GTSNPN and SVGIG (reference sequence). V lost 3 bases, J lost 0 bases, and 4 bases stayed unmatched. The CDR3 region has the DNA TGTGCCTGGAGGACTAGCGTGAGCTCCTACGAGCAGTACTTC. Translating gives CAWRTSVSSYEQYF.

This chain links TRBV3-1 with TRBJ2-5, with 9 nucleotides matching TRBD2. The DNA end is a closer match to TRBJ2-1, so the J assignment may be wrong. Germline CDR1 reads LGHDT; CDR2 reads YNNKEL (reference sequence). This CDR3 is built from 18 residues. CDR3 bases: TGTGCCAGCAGTCCAGGAACAGCGGGGGGCCTGTACCAAGAGACCCAGTTCTTC. It yields the protein CASSPGTAGGLYQETQFF.

In this sample, this clonotype turned up many times. The gene calls are TRBV29-1 and TRBJ2-7; weak D call: TRBD1 (6 bases). This CDR3 comprises 12 residues. Trimming shortened V by 4 bases and J by 4 bases, and 11 bases separated the two germline ends. CDR1 is SQVTM, CDR2 ANQGSEA, per germline. Here the CDR3 DNA reads TGCAGCGTTGGGGTCAGGGGATACGAGCAGTACTTC. Amino acid sequence: CSVGVRGYEQYF.

This clonotype came up many times. This rearrangement joins TRBV20-1 to TRBJ1-6; D not certain. Trimming took off 8 bases at V and 2 bases at J, with 19 bases between the two ends. The CDR3 runs to 16 residues. Germline V CDR1 and CDR2: DFQATT, SNEGSKA (reference sequence). The CDR3 is CSPIRRLIAYNSPLHF. As DNA, the CDR3 is TGCAGTCCCATAAGAAGACTTATCGCCTATAATTCACCCCTCCACTTT.

Concerning this clonotype: A read error may be the cause here, since a much bigger clone is one base away. This chain joins TRBV12-3 or TRBV12-4 and TRBJ1-2, with 7 bases aligning to TRBD1. The CDR3 is 14 residues long. CDR3 sequence: CTSSLGEGAHGYTF. The CDR3 coding sequence is TGTACCAGCAGTTTAGGGGAGGGGGCGCATGGCTACACCTTC.

This chain connects TRBV3-1 to TRBJ1-4; D not certain. Trimming removed 1 base at V and 3 bases at J, with 21 bases between. CDR3 length: 19 amino acids. Germline V CDR1 and CDR2: LGHDT, YNNKEL (reference sequence). CDR3 nucleotide sequence: TGTGCCAGCAGCCAAGGTCGAGCGCTGGGCCTTCTACCTAATGAAAAACTGTTTTTT. Translation gives CASSQGRALGLLPNEKLFF. Variable domain in full (rest from reference TRBV3-1 and TRBJ1-4): DTAVSQTPKYLVTQMGNDKSIKCEQNLGHDTMYWYKQDSKKFLKIMFSYNNKELIINETVPNRFSPKSPDKAHLNLHINSLELGDSAVYFCASSQGRALGLLPNEKLFFGSGTQLSVL.